These 5 T cell receptor beta chains were sequenced from one sample in a study of Tregs in tolerant kidney transplant recipients. Repertoires were generated with immunoSEQ multiplex PCR, while TCRdb's copy carries only in-frame clones and drops some. This table holds approximately 30,000 clones, 65% to 85% found once. These receptors have no known antigen. Specimen: Tregs from blood cultured with allogeneic cells. Source of these receptors: a human donor in good health.

The chain carries TRBV6-5 and TRBJ1-3; D is unresolved. V lost 6 bases to trimming and J lost 0 bases, with 6 bases between them. The CDR3 consists of 13 residues. Germline CDR1 reads MNHEY; CDR2 reads SVGAGI. The CDR3 DNA reads TGTGCCAGCAGGTTGAGCTCTGGAAACACCATATATTTT. Its protein is CASRLSSGNTIYF.

This clone is a singleton in its sample. V usage is TRBV7-2 and J usage is TRBJ2-2; TRBD1 agrees at 7 bases. The CDR3 covers 15 residues. Germline V gene sequence: CDR1 SGHTA, CDR2 FQGNSA. J lost 2 bases, V lost 3 bases, and 3 bases had no gene match. CDR3 residues: CASSFQGVNTGELFF. Written as DNA, the CDR3 is TGTGCCAGCAGCTTTCAGGGGGTAAACACCGGGGAGCTGTTTTTT. The full variable domain, in which reference TRBV7-2 and TRBJ2-2 provide the parts outside the CDR3, is GAGVSQSPSNKVTEKGKDVELRCDPISGHTALYWYRQSLGQGLEFLIYFQGNSAPDKSGLPSDRFSAERTGGSVSTLTIQRTQQEDSAVYLCASSFQGVNTGELFFGEGSRLTVL.

The rearrangement links TRBV7-3 to TRBJ2-5; D is unclear. CDR3 size: 15 residues. The ends were cut back, 2 bases at V and 5 bases at J, with 15 bases in the middle. Germline V gene data show CDR1 as SGHTA and CDR2 as FQGTGA. CDR3: CASSLYDSPAETQYF. Here the CDR3 DNA reads TGTGCCAGCAGCTTATACGACTCCCCGGCGGAGACCCAGTACTTC.

This chain joins TRBV4-3 and TRBJ2-7; 8 nucleotides align to TRBD2. CDR3 length: 15 amino acids. Per germline, CDR1 LGHNA and CDR2 YSLEER. V dropped 1 base and J dropped 3; count of bases not matched to a gene: 5. The CDR3 DNA reads as TGCGCCAGCAGCCAAGCTTCTAGCGGGTTCTACGAGCAGTACTTC. Its protein product is CASSQASSGFYEQYF.

V gene TRBV6-1 combines with J gene TRBJ1-2; tentatively, D is TRBD1 (6 bases). The V gene's germline CDR1 is MNHNS and CDR2 SASEGT. The CDR3 totals 15 residues. V lost 7 bases and J lost 0, with 15 bases in between. The CDR3 DNA follows: TGTGCCAGCATGAAGGGGGTCACCGCTAACTATGGCTACACCTTC. Its translation is CASMKGVTANYGYTF.